These 28 T cell receptor beta chains were sequenced from one sample in a study of T cells in Graves' hyperthyroidism and ophthalmopathy. The source material, RNA transcripts, was used to amplify TCR beta CDR3 regions. Using the HTBI primer set, a first-round RT-PCR was run on the TCR CDR3. MiXCR, run by TCRdb on the multiplex PCR reads, gives a single entry per CDR3 protein. The sample yields over 500,000 distinct CDR3 sequences, roughly 15% seen once. Sequencing was carried out using blood. These receptors all come from a woman aged 25 to 39 with Graves' ophthalmopathy.

This clonotype turned up a few times. The V gene is TRBV29-1, the J gene TRBJ2-3, with TRBD2 matching over 10 bases. J gave up 2 bases and V 4 bases, and 6 bases lay outside the gene matches. The CDR3 is 15 amino acids. Germline V gives CDR1 SQVTM, CDR2 ANQGSEA. The CDR3 DNA is TGCAGCGTTGTCTTAGCGGGAGGTCCCACAGATACGCAGTATTTT. Its translation is CSVVLAGGPTDTQYF.

This clonotype was observed at least ten times. The chain couples TRBV6-5 to TRBJ2-7; D unclear. The CDR3 sequence is 12 residues long. From germline, CDR1 is MNHEY and CDR2 SVGAGI. The V gene lost 2 bases and the J gene lost 3 bases, with 5 bases spanning the gap. CDR3 amino acids: CASSYDGYEQYF. CDR3 sequence (DNA): TGTGCCAGCAGTTACGACGGCTACGAGCAGTACTTC.

This clonotype was recorded many times. This chain connects TRBV24-1 to TRBJ2-1, with 8 bases lining up with TRBD2. The CDR3 runs 15 residues. CDR1 and CDR2 from the germline V gene are KGHDR and SFDVKD. V was pared by 0 bases and J by 6 bases, with 3 bases of the junction left unmatched. CDR3 residues: CATSDLGGRSNEQFF. CDR3 coding DNA: TGTGCCACCAGTGATTTGGGCGGGAGGAGCAATGAGCAGTTCTTC.

Ten or more counts support this clonotype. The chain recombines TRBV2 with TRBJ1-1; D unclear. Germline V CDR1 and CDR2: SNHLY, FYNNEI. The germline V and J ends were trimmed by 8 bases and 0 bases, with 19 bases remaining between them. The CDR3 sequence is 16 residues long. This CDR3 reads CASRYPEPAVNTEAFF. The CDR3 DNA follows: TGTGCCAGCCGGTACCCAGAGCCAGCGGTGAACACTGAAGCTTTCTTT.

CDR3 residues: CASSRGGTYEQYF. The CDR3 nucleotides are TGTGCCAGCAGCCGAGGGGGAACCTACGAGCAGTACTTC. This chain connects TRBV3-1 to TRBJ2-7; tentatively, D is TRBD1 (6 bases). Per the germline V gene, CDR1 is LGHDT and CDR2 is YNNKEL (reference sequence). The length of the CDR3 is 13 residues. V shed 4 bases and J shed 2 bases, with 9 bases lying between them.

V and J are TRBV6-1 and TRBJ1-2, with D maybe TRBD1 (6 bases). V shed 6 bases and J shed 7 bases, with 15 bases lying between them. The CDR3 consists of 13 residues. Germline assignment: CDR1 MNHNS and CDR2 SASEGT. The CDR3 nucleotides are TGTGCCAGCAGCCTTAAACAGGGAGCTGGCTACACCTTC. Translated, it gives CASSLKQGAGYTF.

This clonotype was seen repeatedly, ten times or more. V gene TRBV7-6 combines with J gene TRBJ2-7, with D maybe TRBD2 (6 bases). V was cut by 2 bases and J by 6 bases, with 8 bases left in between. This CDR3 has 12 amino acids. Germline V gene data show CDR1 as SGHVS and CDR2 as FNYEAQ. CDR3: CASSLLATEQYF. The CDR3 DNA follows: TGTGCCAGCAGCTTACTAGCGACCGAGCAGTACTTC.

This rearrangement joins TRBV6-5 to TRBJ2-1, with TRBD2 identical over 8 bases. The CDR3 runs 15 residues. With 2 bases clipped from V and 6 bases from J, the junction kept 6 bases outside the gene matches. Germline loops: CDR1 MNHEY, CDR2 SVGAGI. The CDR3: CASSYVSGISNEQFF. CDR3 DNA sequence: TGTGCCAGCAGTTACGTTAGCGGGATCAGCAATGAGCAGTTCTTC.

The CDR3 DNA follows: TGTGCCAGCAGCCAACATACAAACAGGAGGGGCTATGGCTACACCTTC. This gives the protein CASSQHTNRRGYGYTF. V gene TRBV4-2 combines with J gene TRBJ1-2, with D maybe TRBD1 (5 bases). The CDR3 has 16 residues. CDR1 and CDR2 (germline): LGHNA, YNFKEQ. The ends were cut back, 2 bases at V and 4 bases at J, with 17 bases in the middle.

Of note for this clonotype: This may stem from a read error, because a much larger clone lies one nucleotide away. The CDR3 DNA follows: TGTGTCAGCAGTGACGTTTCCGGCACGGGGACCGGGGAGCTGTTTTTT. Translation gives CVSSDVSGTGTGELFF. The chain links TRBV6-4 to TRBJ2-2, with a weak D call TRBD2 (5 bases). The germline gives CDR1 MRHNA, CDR2 SNTAGT. The CDR3 loop spans 16 amino acids.

This clonotype was seen once. The chain joins TRBV19 to TRBJ2-1; TRBD2 matches 12 bases. Germline CDR1 is LNHDA and CDR2 is SQIVND (reference sequence). The CDR3 runs to 15 residues. V shed 9 bases and J 7 bases; nucleotides not matched to a gene: 10. CDR3 sequence: CASQPGTSGRNEQFF. The CDR3 DNA reads as TGTGCCAGCCAACCCGGGACTAGCGGGCGGAATGAGCAGTTCTTC.

The rearrangement joins TRBV25-1 to TRBJ1-5; D uncertain. The CDR3 runs to 16 residues. Trimming cost V 3 bases and J 2 bases, with 14 bases left between them. Germline V gene data show CDR1 as MGHDK and CDR2 as SYGVNS. In nucleotides, the CDR3 is TGTGCCAGCAGTGATATCGGCCCGGGCTGCAATCAGCCCCAGCATTTT. This encodes CASSDIGPGCNQPQHF.

Only a few counts were recorded for this clonotype. As DNA, the CDR3 is TGCGCCAGCAGCCAACCCCAGGGAGACACTGAAGCTTTCTTT. Translation gives CASSQPQGDTEAFF. The V call is TRBV4-1, the J call TRBJ1-1, with a possible D match to TRBD1 (5 bases). This CDR3 has 14 residues. Germline loops: CDR1 MGHRA, CDR2 YSYEKL. The ends were cut back, 2 bases at V and 3 bases at J, with 10 bases in the middle.

The V and J genes are TRBV5-6 and TRBJ2-5; possibly TRBD1 or TRBD2 for D (5 bases each). CDR3 length equals 19 residues. V lost 0 bases, J lost 7 bases, and 28 bases lay in between. Germline V gene lookup returns CDR1 SGHDT and CDR2 YYEEEE. Written as DNA, the CDR3 is TGTGCCAGCAGCTTGGCCGGGGCCGTGGGCAAACTCTTCAAGAGGACCCAGTACTTC. Residues: CASSLAGAVGKLFKRTQYF.

The gene calls are TRBV9 and TRBJ2-2; 8 nucleotides agree with TRBD2. Unmatched junction bases numbered 2, after V lost 0 bases and J lost 4 bases. CDR1 and CDR2 (germline): SGDLS, YYNGEE. The CDR3 covers 15 residues. CDR3 DNA sequence: TGTGCCAGCAGCGTAGGCGGGAGGTCCACCGGGGAGCTGTTTTTT. It is translated as CASSVGGRSTGELFF.

In this sample, this clonotype turned up many times. The V gene is TRBV7-9, the J gene TRBJ2-3; D is unresolved. This CDR3 spans 13 amino acids. Deletions cut 0 bases from V and 6 bases from J, with 7 bases between. Germline V gives CDR1 SEHNR, CDR2 FQNEAQ (reference sequence). The CDR3 sequence is CASSLALRDTQYF. For the CDR3, the DNA is TGTGCCAGCAGCTTAGCGCTCCGGGATACGCAGTATTTT.

The genes are TRBV10-3 and TRBJ2-3; no clear D. V was pared by 2 bases and J by 6 bases, with 12 bases between. The V gene's germline CDR1 is ENHRY and CDR2 SYGVKD. The CDR3 has 14 residues. The CDR3 DNA follows: TGTGCCATCAGTGAGCCACCCCCAAAGGATACGCAGTATTTT. Translation: CAISEPPPKDTQYF.

The sample holds one count of this clonotype. This chain connects TRBV5-1 to TRBJ2-2, with D perhaps TRBD2 (6 bases). Trimming left V 1 base short and J 1 base short, with 11 bases between. The germline V gene has CDR1 SGHRS and CDR2 YFSETQ. The CDR3 totals 16 residues. CDR3: CASSLLLGGNTGELFF. The CDR3 region has the DNA TGCGCCAGCAGCTTGTTGCTCGGGGGGAACACCGGGGAGCTGTTTTTT.

The chain carries TRBV28 and TRBJ2-7; TRBD2 might be the D (5 bases). Germline CDR1 is MDHEN and CDR2 is SYDVKM. The CDR3 consists of 14 residues. The V gene lost 2 bases and the J gene lost 0 bases, with 8 bases spanning the gap. CDR3 in DNA: TGTGCCAGCAGTTTAACGGGGTTCTCCTACGAGCAGTACTTC. Encoded protein: CASSLTGFSYEQYF.

This clonotype was counted many times. The chain links TRBV20-1 to TRBJ2-7; TRBD2 matches 13 bases. The CDR3 covers 15 residues. The V segment lost 3 bases and the J segment 7 bases; nucleotides outside the gene matches: 9. Germline CDR1 and CDR2: DFQATT and SNEGSKA (reference sequence). CDR3 loop: CSASHGLAGAGEQYF. The DNA of the CDR3 is TGCAGTGCTAGTCACGGACTAGCGGGAGCGGGGGAGCAGTACTTC.

This clonotype occurred many times. This chain links TRBV6-1 with TRBJ2-3; the D is unclear. The CDR3 runs to 14 residues. Germline V CDR1 and CDR2: MNHNS, SASEGT. The ends were cut back, 5 bases at V and 3 bases at J, with 12 bases in the middle. The CDR3 bases are TGTGCCAGCAGTCAAGGGTTGAGAACAGATACGCAGTATTTT. Translated, it gives CASSQGLRTDTQYF.

This clonotype showed up many times. The chain uses TRBV20-1 and TRBJ2-3; D is unresolved. Germline V gene data show CDR1 as DFQATT and CDR2 as SNEGSKA (reference sequence). The ends were cut back, 5 bases at V and 5 bases at J, with 23 bases in the middle. The CDR3 runs 16 residues. DNA for the CDR3: TGCAGTGCTCAAAAACCCCTCCGGGCCACTTTAGATACGCAGTATTTT. This encodes CSAQKPLRATLDTQYF.

This clonotype was recorded many times. The V call is TRBV7-2, the J call TRBJ2-1, with D possibly TRBD2 on 6 matching bases. The germline V gene has CDR1 SGHTA and CDR2 FQGNSA. V shed 2 bases and J shed 5 bases, with 10 bases lying between them. This CDR3 has 14 residues. CDR3 DNA: TGTGCCAGCAGCTTACGTTGGGAGGACAATGAGCAGTTCTTC. This encodes CASSLRWEDNEQFF. Using reference TRBV7-2 and TRBJ2-1 for the parts outside the CDR3, the full variable domain is GAGVSQSPSNKVTEKGKDVELRCDPISGHTALYWYRQSLGQGLEFLIYFQGNSAPDKSGLPSDRFSAERTGGSVSTLTIQRTQQEDSAVYLCASSLRWEDNEQFFGPGTRLTVL.

This clonotype was picked up a small number of times. J is TRBJ2-5 and V is TRBV6-1; the D is unclear. The CDR3 has 13 amino acids. Germline CDR1 is MNHNS and CDR2 is SASEGT. V lost 6 bases, J lost 5 bases, and 13 bases lay in between. The CDR3 region is CASSSRVWETQYF. CDR3 nucleotides: TGTGCCAGCAGCTCTAGGGTCTGGGAGACCCAGTACTTC.

This chain links TRBV5-1 with TRBJ2-7, with TRBD1 as a possible D gene (6 bases). Per germline, CDR1 SGHRS and CDR2 YFSETQ. The CDR3 runs to 14 residues. Trimming cost V 4 bases and J 5 bases, with 16 bases left between them. For the CDR3, the DNA is TGCGCCAGCAGCCCCCGGCCAGGGACACACGAGCAGTACTTC. Translated, it gives CASSPRPGTHEQYF.

This clonotype was observed a handful of times. This chain connects TRBV19 to TRBJ2-2; 12 nucleotides align to TRBD2. The length of the CDR3 is 17 residues. CDR1 LNHDA and CDR2 SQIVND come from the germline V gene (reference sequence). Unmatched junction bases numbered 9, after V lost 3 bases and J lost 7 bases. CDR3 bases: TGTGCCAGTAGTATGATGCTAGCGGGAGGGTCCAGCGGGGAGCTGTTTTTT. Translation: CASSMMLAGGSSGELFF.

This clonotype was recorded many times. This chain connects TRBV29-1 to TRBJ1-2; D is unresolved. Trimming pared 0 bases from V and 4 bases from J, leaving 12 bases between. The germline V gene has CDR1 SQVTM and CDR2 ANQGSEA. The CDR3 totals 14 residues. CDR3 protein: CSVEDVVSVYGYTF. The CDR3 DNA reads as TGCAGCGTTGAAGATGTGGTCAGCGTCTATGGCTACACCTTC.

This rearrangement joins TRBV5-1 to TRBJ2-3; D gene ambiguous. This CDR3 spans 15 amino acids. Per germline, CDR1 SGHRS and CDR2 YFSETQ. Trimming removed 0 bases at V and 0 bases at J, with 8 bases between. CDR3 DNA sequence: TGCGCCAGCAGCTTGGTACGGCAAAGCACAGATACGCAGTATTTT. It specifies CASSLVRQSTDTQYF. The full variable domain, with the rest looked up from reference TRBV5-1 and TRBJ2-3, is KAGVTQTPRYLIKTRGQQVTLSCSPISGHRSVSWYQQTPGQGLQFLFEYFSETQRNKGNFPGRFSGRQFSNSRSEMNVSTLELGDSALYLCASSLVRQSTDTQYFGPGTRLTVL.